The 29 T cell receptor beta chains below come from one sample, sequenced in a study of T cells in Graves' hyperthyroidism and ophthalmopathy (dated by TCRdb to about 2019). Library preparation used multiplex PCR. Sequencer: Illumina HiSeq 2000. The TCR beta CDR3 regions were amplified from the RNA transcripts. For the first round of RT-PCR on the TCR CDR3, the HTBI primer set was used together with the Qiagen OneStep RT-PCR kit. The public reads were reprocessed in TCRdb via fastp at Q25 and MiXCR, keeping in-frame beta chains. For every CDR3 protein sequence, its rows merge into one entry that carries the most common genes and DNA. Counted in this sample were approximately 690,000 distinct CDR3 sequences; around 20% of them appeared once. Of the sample, roughly a third is held by the ten largest clones. Sequenced sample: blood. Every receptor here comes from a young man with Graves' ophthalmopathy.

At least ten counts were recorded for this clonotype. The rearrangement uses TRBV28 and TRBJ1-4, with D unresolved. Germline CDR1 MDHEN, CDR2 SYDVKM. The CDR3 has 14 residues. Trimming pared 3 bases from V and 5 bases from J, leaving 10 bases between. CDR3 DNA: TGTGCCAGCAGTTTGAGGGCCCTGAATGAAAAACTGTTTTTT. It translates to CASSLRALNEKLFF.

The rearrangement links TRBV12-3 or TRBV12-4 to TRBJ1-3; 7 bases agree with TRBD1. With 8 bases clipped from V and 8 bases from J, the junction kept 6 bases outside the gene matches. CDR3 size: 12 residues. The CDR3 DNA sequence: TGTGCCAGCGGCCCCGACAGGGACACCATATATTTT. Its translation: CASGPDRDTIYF.

This clonotype was seen a few times. This chain links TRBV5-6 with TRBJ1-6; TRBD1 agrees at 10 bases. Germline CDR1 reads SGHDT; CDR2 reads YYEEEE. The CDR3 runs 15 residues. After removal of 4 bases from V and 2 bases from J, the junction contained 0 bases not matched to a gene. The CDR3 loop reads CASSDRGPYNSPLHF. The CDR3 bases are TGTGCCAGCAGCGACAGGGGGCCCTATAATTCACCCCTCCACTTT.

The CDR3: CASSLFVDVGNEQFF. CDR3 in DNA: TGCGCCAGCAGCTTGTTCGTCGACGTAGGCAATGAGCAGTTCTTC. The chain combines TRBV5-1 with TRBJ2-1; no clear D. CDR3 size: 15 residues. V lost 1 base and J lost 6, with 14 bases in between. Germline assignment: CDR1 SGHRS and CDR2 YFSETQ. The variable domain in full, completed from reference TRBV5-1 and TRBJ2-1, reads KAGVTQTPRYLIKTRGQQVTLSCSPISGHRSVSWYQQTPGQGLQFLFEYFSETQRNKGNFPGRFSGRQFSNSRSEMNVSTLELGDSALYLCASSLFVDVGNEQFFGPGTRLTVL.

This clonotype was seen many times. The V call is TRBV27, the J call TRBJ1-2; D is unclear. CDR3 size: 13 residues. The germline CDR1 and CDR2 sequences are MNHEY and SMNVEV (reference sequence). Trimming pared 2 bases from V and 7 bases from J, leaving 11 bases between. As DNA, the CDR3 is TGTGCCAGCAGTTTAATCGGGGAGGTTGGCTACACCTTC. Translated: CASSLIGEVGYTF.

This chain joins TRBV6-1 and TRBJ1-5; tentative D call: TRBD1 (6 bases). The V gene's germline CDR1 is MNHNS and CDR2 SASEGT. The CDR3 contains 17 residues. V shed 7 bases and J shed 3 bases, with 22 bases lying between them. CDR3 region: CASTRSAGQGSNQPQHF. In nucleotides, the CDR3 is TGTGCCAGCACCCGCTCCGCCGGGCAGGGGTCCAATCAGCCCCAGCATTTT.

V is TRBV11-2 and J is TRBJ2-3, with D perhaps matching TRBD2 (6 bases). This CDR3 is 15 amino acids long. The germline V gene encodes CDR1 SGHAT and CDR2 FQNNGV. The V and J ends lost 1 base and 4 bases respectively, with 12 bases between them. In DNA form, the CDR3 reads TGTGCCAGCAGCTTAGGCTTGTGGGGGGCAGATACGCAGTATTTT. It yields the protein CASSLGLWGADTQYF.

This clonotype was observed a handful of times. This chain connects TRBV5-1 to TRBJ2-7; no clear D. Germline CDR1 SGHRS, CDR2 YFSETQ. V was clipped by 0 bases and J by 6 bases, with 4 bases between them. The CDR3 sequence is 11 residues long. CDR3 sequence (DNA): TGCGCCAGCAGCTTGGAACGCGAGCAGTACTTC. This codes for CASSLEREQYF.

This clonotype has just a few counts. J is TRBJ2-5 and V is TRBV27; D is perhaps TRBD1 (5 bases). V dropped 0 bases and J dropped 3 bases, with 17 bases sitting between them. The CDR3 is made up of 17 amino acids. Germline lookup yields CDR1 MNHEY and CDR2 SMNVEV (reference sequence). DNA of the CDR3: TGTGCCAGCAGTTTATCTCCCTGGGGCGGAGATGAAGAGACCCAGTACTTC. This codes for CASSLSPWGGDEETQYF.

This clonotype occurred many times. The V call is TRBV3-1, the J call TRBJ2-5, with a possible D match to TRBD1 (6 bases). CDR3 length: 14 residues. Trimming left V 7 bases short and J 5 bases short, with 17 bases between. The V gene's germline CDR1 is LGHDT and CDR2 YNNKEL (reference sequence). CDR3 coding DNA: TGTGCCAGCACCTCGACAGGCGTACGGGAGACCCAGTACTTC. It is translated as CASTSTGVRETQYF.

This clonotype was seen many times. The CDR3 protein is CASSLSAGGPVEQFF. The CDR3 nucleotides are TGTGCCAGCAGTTTATCAGCGGGAGGGCCCGTTGAGCAGTTCTTC. This sequence joins TRBV28 and TRBJ2-1; 10 bases agree with TRBD2. V lost 1 base and J lost 9; bases outside the gene matches: 6. This CDR3 is 15 amino acids long. The germline gives CDR1 MDHEN, CDR2 SYDVKM.

The chain is built from TRBV10-2 and TRBJ2-7; a possible D gene is TRBD1 (7 bases). This CDR3 spans 15 amino acids. Trimming took 7 bases from V and 3 from J, leaving 19 bases between them. Germline V gives CDR1 WSHSY, CDR2 SAAADI. The CDR3 bases are TGCGCCAGCACCGGCGGGGCAGGGGGGAACTACGAGCAGTACTTC. Translation: CASTGGAGGNYEQYF.

This clonotype was counted only a few times. The rearrangement links TRBV9 to TRBJ2-3, with D perhaps assigned TRBD1 or TRBD2 (5 bases each). CDR1 is SGDLS and CDR2 is YYNGEE in the germline V gene. V lost 0 bases and J 3 bases, leaving 11 bases between the germline ends. The CDR3 has 15 residues. In DNA, the CDR3 is TGTGCCAGCAGCGTAGATGGGGGTAGGACAGATACGCAGTATTTT. Protein product: CASSVDGGRTDTQYF.

As for this clonotype: This may be a read error, as it is one base from a much larger clone. The chain recombines TRBV11-2 with TRBJ1-5, with D possibly TRBD1 on 6 matching bases. Germline assignment: CDR1 SGHAT and CDR2 FQNNGV. V was trimmed by 1 base and J by 6 bases, leaving 13 bases between them. The CDR3 loop spans 15 amino acids. In DNA form, the CDR3 reads TGTGCCAGCAGCTTAGGGGGACATGGAGGTCAGCCCCAGCATTTT. Protein sequence: CASSLGGHGGQPQHF.

The chain joins TRBV9 to TRBJ1-1; 7 bases align to TRBD1. With V trimmed by 0 bases and J by 6 bases, 11 bases remained unmatched. From germline, CDR1 is SGDLS and CDR2 YYNGEE. There are 16 residues in the CDR3. In DNA, the CDR3 is TGTGCCAGCAGCGTAGTCGAGGAAGGAGGGGGCGCTGAAGCTTTCTTT. This encodes CASSVVEEGGGAEAFF.

V is TRBV6-4 and J is TRBJ2-5; D is perhaps TRBD1 (6 bases). V gave up 3 bases and J gave up 4 bases, with 21 bases separating them. In germline, CDR1 is MRHNA, CDR2 SNTAGT. CDR3 length: 17 residues. In DNA form, the CDR3 reads TGTGCCAGCAGTGAAGGCGCCCGACTGGGGGCGCGAGAGACCCAGTACTTC. Translated, it gives CASSEGARLGARETQYF.

This clonotype has only a few counts. The rearrangement joins TRBV28 to TRBJ1-5; 9 bases match TRBD1. CDR3 size: 15 residues. The V segment lost 8 bases and the J segment 3 bases; nucleotides outside the gene matches: 8. The germline V gene has CDR1 MDHEN and CDR2 SYDVKM. CDR3 DNA: TGTGCCAGCGTGTCCGACAGGGGGTACAATCAGCCCCAGCATTTT. Its protein product is CASVSDRGYNQPQHF.

A few counts support this clonotype. CDR3 sequence reads: CASGSYSNQPQHF. As DNA, the CDR3 is TGTGCCAGCGGCAGCTATAGCAATCAGCCCCAGCATTTT. The chain has TRBV7-2 and TRBJ1-5; D not certain. The CDR3 sequence is 13 residues long. CDR1 SGHTA and CDR2 FQGNSA come from the germline V gene. Trimming pared 8 bases from V and 0 bases from J, leaving 8 bases between.

This sequence joins TRBV12-3 or TRBV12-4 and TRBJ2-3, with 7 nucleotides matching TRBD1. The V and J ends lost 4 bases and 4 bases, in that order; junction bases with no gene match: 2. CDR3 length equals 13 residues. For the CDR3, the DNA is TGTGCCAGCAGTTCCACAGGGGCAGATACGCAGTATTTT. Translation gives CASSSTGADTQYF.

This clonotype came up a few times. The chain links TRBV7-3 to TRBJ2-5; D remains unclear. Germline V gene data show CDR1 as SGHTA and CDR2 as FQGTGA. The CDR3 consists of 14 residues. V was pared by 5 bases and J by 4 bases, with 14 bases between. The CDR3 reads CASSQTGPLETQYF. CDR3 sequence (DNA): TGTGCCAGCAGCCAGACCGGGCCCCTAGAGACCCAGTACTTC.

The J gene is TRBJ1-5, the V gene TRBV6-1, with D possibly matching TRBD1 (5 bases). V lost 3 bases, J lost 0 bases, and 15 bases lay in between. CDR1 and CDR2 from the germline V gene are MNHNS and SASEGT. This CDR3 contains 17 residues. CDR3 coding DNA: TGTGCCAGCAGTGACCGGGGCAGGCGATATAGCAATCAGCCCCAGCATTTT. This sequence encodes CASSDRGRRYSNQPQHF.

This clonotype was seen more than once but under ten times. This sequence joins TRBV10-3 and TRBJ1-2; D might be TRBD1 (6 bases). CDR1 ENHRY and CDR2 SYGVKD come from the germline V gene. This CDR3 has 15 amino acids. Trimming cost V 8 bases and J 0 bases, with 16 bases left between them. This chain's CDR3 is CAISDRTRANYGYTF. The CDR3 DNA reads as TGTGCCATCTCGGACAGAACTCGAGCTAACTATGGCTACACCTTC.

This clonotype was seen more than once but under ten times. V and J are TRBV4-1 and TRBJ1-4; D is uncertain. Germline-derived CDR1 and CDR2 are MGHRA and YSYEKL. The CDR3 spans 17 residues. With 0 bases removed from V and 2 bases from J, the gap between germline ends came to 13 bases. Written as DNA, the CDR3 is TGCGCCAGCAGCCAAGATGTGGCGTGGGCCACTAATGAAAAACTGTTTTTT. This translates into CASSQDVAWATNEKLFF.

In the case of this clonotype: A much larger clone differs from this one at a single base, so this may be a read error. The chain links TRBV28 to TRBJ1-5, with D tentatively TRBD1 (6 bases). This CDR3 spans 15 amino acids. V was pared by 3 bases and J by 0 bases, with 9 bases between. Germline-derived CDR1 and CDR2 are MDHEN and SYDVKM. CDR3 coding DNA: TGTGCCAGCAGTTTTTTGGGACATAGCAATCAGCCCCAGCATTTT. It yields the protein CASSFLGHSNQPQHF.

Only a few counts were recorded for this clonotype. The chain has TRBV2 and TRBJ2-3; 12 positions match TRBD2. Germline CDR1 and CDR2: SNHLY and FYNNEI. V was clipped by 4 bases and J by 5 bases; unmatched bases: 7. The CDR3 sequence is 16 residues long. The CDR3 here is CASSVPSGRAGDTQYF. CDR3 nucleotide sequence: TGTGCCAGCAGTGTTCCTAGCGGGAGGGCCGGAGATACGCAGTATTTT.

The chain uses TRBV6-6 and TRBJ2-3; 7 bases line up with TRBD2. The CDR3 length is 18 residues. V was pared by 0 bases and J by 4 bases, with 13 bases of the junction left unmatched. Germline CDR1 reads MNHNY; CDR2 reads SVGAGI (reference sequence). DNA of the CDR3: TGTGCCAGCAGTTACTCGAGATCAGATGGACTAGGTCCAGATACGCAGTATTTT. Residues: CASSYSRSDGLGPDTQYF.

This clonotype has a count of ten or more. V and J are TRBV7-2 and TRBJ1-2; D not certain. The CDR3 covers 13 residues. Per germline, CDR1 SGHTA and CDR2 FQGNSA. The V end lost 1 base, the J end lost 2 bases, and 5 bases lay between the germline ends. The CDR3 sequence is CASSLGENYGYTF. CDR3 DNA sequence: TGTGCCAGCAGCTTAGGGGAGAACTATGGCTACACCTTC.

Many counts were recorded for this clonotype. V is TRBV6-2 or TRBV6-3 and J is TRBJ1-1; 8 bases line up with TRBD1. CDR1 is MNHEY, CDR2 SVGEGT, per germline. Losses at the gene ends were 4 bases for V and 1 base for J; bases not matched to a gene: 5. CDR3 length: 15 amino acids. Here the CDR3 DNA reads TGTGCCAGCAGTTCAGGGGGCAGTGGGAACACTGAAGCTTTCTTT. Translation gives CASSSGGSGNTEAFF.

This clonotype was detected only a few times. This chain links TRBV4-1 with TRBJ2-5; D remains unclear. The V gene lost 0 bases and the J gene lost 5 bases, with 4 bases spanning the gap. From germline, CDR1 is MGHRA and CDR2 YSYEKL. The CDR3 totals 12 residues. CDR3 DNA: TGCGCCAGCAGCCAAGAAAGGGAGACCCAGTACTTC. Protein: CASSQERETQYF.